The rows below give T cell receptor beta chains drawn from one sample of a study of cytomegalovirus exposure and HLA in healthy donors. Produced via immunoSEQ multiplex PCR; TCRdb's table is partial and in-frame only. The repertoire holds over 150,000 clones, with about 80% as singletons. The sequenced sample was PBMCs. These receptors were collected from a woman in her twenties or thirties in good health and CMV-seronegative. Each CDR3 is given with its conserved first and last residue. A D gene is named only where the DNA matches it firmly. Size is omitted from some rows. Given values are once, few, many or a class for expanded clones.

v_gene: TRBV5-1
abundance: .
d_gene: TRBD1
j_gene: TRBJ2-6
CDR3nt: TGCGCCAGCAGCTTCGACAGGGCTGGGGCCAACGTCCTGACTTTC
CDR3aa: CASSFDRAGANVLTF

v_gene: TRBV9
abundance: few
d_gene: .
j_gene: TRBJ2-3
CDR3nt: TGTGCCAGCAGCGTAGTCTCAGATACGCAGTATTTT
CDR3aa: CASSVVSDTQYF

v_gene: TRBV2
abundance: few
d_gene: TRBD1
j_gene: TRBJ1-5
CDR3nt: TGTGCCAGCAGGGGGCAGGGGGGCCAGCCCCAGCATTTT
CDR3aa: CASRGQGGQPQHF

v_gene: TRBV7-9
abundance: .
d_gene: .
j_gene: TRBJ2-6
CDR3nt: TGTGCCAGCAGCTTAGGTCTCTCTGGGGCCAACGTCCTGACTTTC
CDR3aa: CASSLGLSGANVLTF

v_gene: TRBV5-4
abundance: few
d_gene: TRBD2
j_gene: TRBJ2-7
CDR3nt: TGTGCCAGCAGCGCGGCACTGACTAGCTTCGGCGAGCAGTACTTC
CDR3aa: CASSAALTSFGEQYF

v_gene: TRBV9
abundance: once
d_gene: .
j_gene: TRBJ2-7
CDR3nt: TGTGCCAGCAGCGTGGGAGCCCAGGACTACGAGCAGTACTTC
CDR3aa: CASSVGAQDYEQYF

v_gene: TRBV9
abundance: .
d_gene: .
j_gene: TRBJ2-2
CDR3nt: TGTGCCAGCAGACCCACGCAGGGGAACACCGGGGAGCTGTTTTTT
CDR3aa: CASRPTQGNTGELFF

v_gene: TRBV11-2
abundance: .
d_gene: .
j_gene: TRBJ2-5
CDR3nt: TGTGCCAGCAGCTTAGAGGGCTTCCAAGAGACCCAGTACTTC
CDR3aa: CASSLEGFQETQYF

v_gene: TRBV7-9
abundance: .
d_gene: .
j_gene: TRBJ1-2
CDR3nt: TGTGCCAGCAGCGAGATCCCGGACACTCGATTATATGGCTACCCCTTC
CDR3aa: CASSEIPDTRLYGYPF

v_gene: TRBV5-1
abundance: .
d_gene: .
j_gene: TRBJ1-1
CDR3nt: TGCGCCAGCAGCTTGGGGGGGCCGGCGGCTGAAGCTTTCTTT
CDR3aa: CASSLGGPAAEAFF

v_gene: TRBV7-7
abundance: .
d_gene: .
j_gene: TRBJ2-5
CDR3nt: TGTGCTAGCAGCTTAGGTTCAGGGAGGGAGACCCAGTACTTC
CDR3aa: CASSLGSGRETQYF

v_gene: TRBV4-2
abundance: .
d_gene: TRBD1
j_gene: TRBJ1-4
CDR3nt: TGTGCCAGCAGCGAAAAATCACAGGGGGCAACTAATGAAAAACTGTTTTTT
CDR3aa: CASSEKSQGATNEKLFF

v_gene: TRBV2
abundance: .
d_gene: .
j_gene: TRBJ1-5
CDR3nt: TGTGCCAGCAGTGCAAGGGGTGGGCCCCAGCATTTT
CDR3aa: CASSARGGPQHF

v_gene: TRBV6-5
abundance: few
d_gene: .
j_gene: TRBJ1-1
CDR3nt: TGTGCCAGCAGTTACTCGTCGACAGGTGGATGGACTGAAGCTTTCTTT
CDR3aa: CASSYSSTGGWTEAFF

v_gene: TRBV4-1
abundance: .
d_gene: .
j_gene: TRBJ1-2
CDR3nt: TGCGCCAGCAGCCAAGATCCCTCAGGACATGTTGGCTACACCTTC
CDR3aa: CASSQDPSGHVGYTF

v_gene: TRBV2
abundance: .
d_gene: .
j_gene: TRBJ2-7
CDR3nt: TGTGCCAGCAGTGACAGGGCATACGAGCAGTACTTC
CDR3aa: CASSDRAYEQYF

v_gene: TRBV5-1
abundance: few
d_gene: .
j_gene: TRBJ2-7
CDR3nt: TGCGCCAGCAGCTTAGAGACATTAAACTCCTACGAGCAGTACTTC
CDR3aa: CASSLETLNSYEQYF

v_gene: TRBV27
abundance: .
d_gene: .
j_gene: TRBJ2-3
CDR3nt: TGTGCCAGCAGTCCTACTTTAATTCGTAGCACAGATACGCAGTATTTT
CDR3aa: CASSPTLIRSTDTQYF

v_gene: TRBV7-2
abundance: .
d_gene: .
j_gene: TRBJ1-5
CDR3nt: TGTGCCAGCAGCTTAATGGGAGGGGCTCAGCCCCAGCATTTT
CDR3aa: CASSLMGGAQPQHF

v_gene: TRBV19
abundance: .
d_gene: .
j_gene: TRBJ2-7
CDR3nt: TGTGCCAGTAGTATGGGGCCGAGCTACGAGCAGTACTTC
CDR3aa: CASSMGPSYEQYF

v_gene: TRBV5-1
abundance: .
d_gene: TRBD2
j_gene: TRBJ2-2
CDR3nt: TGCGCCAGCAGCTTGAATAGCGGGATTACCGGGGAGCTGTTTTTT
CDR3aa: CASSLNSGITGELFF

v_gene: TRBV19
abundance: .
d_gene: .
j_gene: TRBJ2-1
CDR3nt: TGTGCCAGTAGTATCTTCATGGTGGGGGCAGGCTACAATGAGCAGTTCTTC
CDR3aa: CASSIFMVGAGYNEQFF

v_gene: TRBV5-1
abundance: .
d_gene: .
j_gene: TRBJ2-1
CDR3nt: TGCGCCAGCAGCTTGGACTTATCCTACAATGAGCAGTTCTTC
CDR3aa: CASSLDLSYNEQFF

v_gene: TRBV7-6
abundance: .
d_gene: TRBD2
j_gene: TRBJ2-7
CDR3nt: TGTGCCAGCAGCCCTACGGGACTAGCGGGAGCGAGGAACGAGCAGTACTTC
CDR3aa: CASSPTGLAGARNEQYF

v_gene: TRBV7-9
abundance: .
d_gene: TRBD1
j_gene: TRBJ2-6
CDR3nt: TGTGCCAGCAGCTCAGACAGGGCTGGGGCCAACGTCCTGACTTTC
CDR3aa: CASSSDRAGANVLTF

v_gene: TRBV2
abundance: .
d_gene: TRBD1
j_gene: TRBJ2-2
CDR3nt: TGTGCCAGTTTTCACGGGTGGGGGACAGGGTCGACCACCGGGGAGCTGTTTTTT
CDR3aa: CASFHGWGTGSTTGELFF

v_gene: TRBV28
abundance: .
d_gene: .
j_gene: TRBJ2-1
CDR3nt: TGTGCCAGCAGCCTAGGGGGGACTATGAGCTATGAGCAGTTCTTC
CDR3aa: CASSLGGTMSYEQFF

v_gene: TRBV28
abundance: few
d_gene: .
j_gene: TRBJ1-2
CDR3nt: TGTGCCAGCACCCCACACTCGGGCATGGGGCAAAACTATGGCTACACCTTC
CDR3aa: CASTPHSGMGQNYGYTF

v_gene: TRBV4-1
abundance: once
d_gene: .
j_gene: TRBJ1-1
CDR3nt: TGCGCCAGCAGCCAAGATCCTACAGGGTTAGGAGCTTTCTTT
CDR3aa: CASSQDPTGLGAFF

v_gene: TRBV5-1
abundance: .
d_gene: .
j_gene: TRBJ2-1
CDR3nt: TGCGCCAGCAGCAGGGGAGGTTGGGCCCAAAACAATGAGCAGTTCTTC
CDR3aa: CASSRGGWAQNNEQFF

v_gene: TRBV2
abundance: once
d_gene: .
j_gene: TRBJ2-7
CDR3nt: TGTGCCAGCGGGCGTGAAGCGGACTACGAGCAGTACTTC
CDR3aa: CASGREADYEQYF

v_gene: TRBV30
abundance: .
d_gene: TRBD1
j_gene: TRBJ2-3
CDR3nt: TGTGCCTGGGGGAAGGGGCAGGGGGCCACTCCGGATACGCAGTATTTT
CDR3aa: CAWGKGQGATPDTQYF

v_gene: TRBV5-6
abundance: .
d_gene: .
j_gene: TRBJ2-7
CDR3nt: TGTGCCAGCAGCTTGAGGGGCAGACTGACCTACGAGCAGTACTTC
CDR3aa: CASSLRGRLTYEQYF

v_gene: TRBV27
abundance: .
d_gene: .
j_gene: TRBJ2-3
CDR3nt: TGTGCCAGCAGTTGGGATTCAAGCGCCCAGAGGGTCGCAGATACGCAGTATTTT
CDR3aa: CASSWDSSAQRVADTQYF

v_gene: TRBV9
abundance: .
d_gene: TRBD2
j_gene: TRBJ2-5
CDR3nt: TGTGCCAGCAGCGTAACCACTAGCGAGGGGACCCAGTACTTC
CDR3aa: CASSVTTSEGTQYF

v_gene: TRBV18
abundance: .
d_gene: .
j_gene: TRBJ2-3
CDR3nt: TGTGCCAGCTCACTTGGTCAGGACACAGATACGCAGTATTTT
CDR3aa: CASSLGQDTDTQYF

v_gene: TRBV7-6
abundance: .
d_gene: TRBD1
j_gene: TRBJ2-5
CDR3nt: TGTGCCAGCAGCTTAGCTGGCAGGGGGATAGGGACCCAGTACTTC
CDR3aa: CASSLAGRGIGTQYF

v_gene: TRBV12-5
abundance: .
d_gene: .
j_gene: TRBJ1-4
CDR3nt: TGTGCTAGTGGTTTTTCCCGACTCGGACTGTTTTTT
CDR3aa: CASGFSRLGLFF

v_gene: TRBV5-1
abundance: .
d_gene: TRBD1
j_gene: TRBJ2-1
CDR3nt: TGCGCCAGCAGCCGGGGACAGGGCGGCTCCTACAATGAGCAGTTCTTC
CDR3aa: CASSRGQGGSYNEQFF

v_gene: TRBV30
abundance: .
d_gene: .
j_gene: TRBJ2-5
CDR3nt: TGTGCCTGGAACGTCGGAGAGACCCAGTACTTC
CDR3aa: CAWNVGETQYF

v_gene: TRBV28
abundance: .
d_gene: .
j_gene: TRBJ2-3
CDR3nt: TGTGCCAGCAGTTCCCCTGAGGATCTAAGCACAGATACGCAGTATTTT
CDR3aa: CASSSPEDLSTDTQYF

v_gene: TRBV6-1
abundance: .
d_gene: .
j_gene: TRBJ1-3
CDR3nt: TGTGCCAGCGGATCGGGGATCTCTGGAAACACCATATATTTT
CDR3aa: CASGSGISGNTIYF

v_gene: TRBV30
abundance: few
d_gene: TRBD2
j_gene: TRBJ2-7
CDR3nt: TGTGCCTGGAGTGTACTTGGGCTAGCGGGAGCCTACGAGCAGTACTTC
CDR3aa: CAWSVLGLAGAYEQYF

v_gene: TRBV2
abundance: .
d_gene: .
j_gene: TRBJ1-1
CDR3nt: TGTGCCCGAGCACTGTCGGGCACTGAAGCTTTCTTT
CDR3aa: CARALSGTEAFF

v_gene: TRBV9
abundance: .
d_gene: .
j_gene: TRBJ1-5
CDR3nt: TGTGCCAGCAGCCCTAGTTGGAATCAGCCCCAGCATTTT
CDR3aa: CASSPSWNQPQHF

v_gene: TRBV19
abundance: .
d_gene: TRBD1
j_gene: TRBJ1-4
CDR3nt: TGTGCCAGTAATGATTTCCTCGGGACAGGCGTACAAAAACTGTTTTTT
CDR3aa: CASNDFLGTGVQKLFF